These T cell receptor beta chains were read from a single sample in a study of beta chain features in type 1 diabetes. The table came from immunoSEQ multiplex PCR; TCRdb's copy has only in-frame clones and leaves some out. The data contain 600,000 to 650,000 clones, roughly a sixth of them singletons. Sequencing used naive CD4+ T cells from blood. The source is a man between 18 and 35 years old in good health. Both conserved end residues are part of each CDR3. Fields, in order: D gene, V gene, clone size, CDR3 length, J gene, CDR3 DNA, CDR3 protein. D genes are given only for firm matches. Expanded clones are given a class, and other clones once, few, many or no size at all.

D: .
V: TRBV18
size: few
length: 14
J: TRBJ1-2
DNA: TGTGCCAGCTCACCGGATAGAGCTAACTATGGCTACACCTTC
CDR3: CASSPDRANYGYTF

D: .
V: TRBV6-1
size: few
length: 12
J: TRBJ2-7
DNA: TGTGCCAGCAGTCTCAGGGGTGACGAGCAGTACTTC
CDR3: CASSLRGDEQYF

D: .
V: TRBV11-1
size: .
length: 11
J: TRBJ2-1
DNA: TGTGCCAGCAGCTCTACGATTGAGCAGTTCTTC
CDR3: CASSSTIEQFF

D: TRBD2
V: TRBV7-9
size: few
length: 17
J: TRBJ2-4
DNA: TGTGCCAGCAGTCCTAAAATAGCGGGAAATTCCAAAAACATTCAGTACTTC
CDR3: CASSPKIAGNSKNIQYF

D: .
V: TRBV7-8
size: few
length: 14
J: TRBJ2-2
DNA: TGTGCCAGCACCGGGGGCCCTAACACCGGGGAGCTGTTTTTT
CDR3: CASTGGPNTGELFF

D: .
V: TRBV4-2
size: .
length: 14
J: TRBJ1-5
DNA: TGTGCCAGCAGCCAAGGACAGGTGAATCAGCCCCAGCATTTT
CDR3: CASSQGQVNQPQHF

D: .
V: TRBV7-2
size: few
length: 16
J: TRBJ2-5
DNA: TGTGCCAGCAGCTTCCGGGCCCGGGGGTACGAAGAGACCCAGTACTTC
CDR3: CASSFRARGYEETQYF

D: TRBD2
V: TRBV7-9
size: few
length: 19
J: TRBJ2-5
DNA: TGTGCCAGCAGCTTAGCGACGCGGGGGGGCCTCCGGTACCAAGAGACCCAGTACTTC
CDR3: CASSLATRGGLRYQETQYF

D: .
V: TRBV18
size: .
length: 12
J: TRBJ2-5
DNA: TGTGCCAGCTCGACAGGTCGCGAGACCCAGTACTTC
CDR3: CASSTGRETQYF

D: TRBD2
V: TRBV7-3
size: few
length: 19
J: TRBJ2-6
DNA: TGTGCCAGCAGCCCTTCGACTAGCGGGAGGGCCGCTGGGGCCAACGTCCTGACTTTC
CDR3: CASSPSTSGRAAGANVLTF

D: .
V: TRBV6-1
size: few
length: 14
J: TRBJ2-5
DNA: TGTGCCAGCAGACAAGGGGGGGGCTTATTAGCCCAGTACTTC
CDR3: CASRQGGGLLAQYF

D: .
V: TRBV28
size: few
length: 12
J: TRBJ2-6
DNA: TGTGCCAGCAGTTTCCGGGCCAACGTCCTGACTTTC
CDR3: CASSFRANVLTF

D: TRBD1
V: TRBV7-8
size: .
length: 14
J: TRBJ1-1
DNA: TGTGCCAGCAGCCAGGACAGGGGGTGGACTGAAGCTTTCTTT
CDR3: CASSQDRGWTEAFF

D: TRBD1
V: TRBV5-1
size: .
length: 14
J: TRBJ1-2
DNA: TGCGCCAGCAGCTTGGCGGTACAGGGGTATGGCTACACCTTC
CDR3: CASSLAVQGYGYTF

D: .
V: TRBV7-2
size: once
length: 16
J: TRBJ1-1
DNA: TGTGCCAGCACCCTAACACGTTCAGAGAGGGGCACTGAAGCTTTCTTT
CDR3: CASTLTRSERGTEAFF

D: .
V: TRBV6-5
size: few
length: 15
J: TRBJ2-3
DNA: TGTGCCAGCAGTTACTCGTACCCTAGAACAGATACGCAGTATTTT
CDR3: CASSYSYPRTDTQYF

D: .
V: TRBV19
size: .
length: 16
J: TRBJ1-5
DNA: TGTGCCAGTAGTATTTCTGTAAGGGGAGGCGGTCAGCCCCAGCATTTT
CDR3: CASSISVRGGGQPQHF

D: .
V: TRBV4-3
size: .
length: 16
J: TRBJ2-2
DNA: TGCGCCAGCAGCCAAGATAGGGACTCCTACACCGGGGAGCTGTTTTTT
CDR3: CASSQDRDSYTGELFF

D: .
V: TRBV6-5
size: few
length: 16
J: TRBJ2-2
DNA: TGTGCCAGCAGTTACGGGTCAGGGATGAGGACCGGGGAGCTGTTTTTT
CDR3: CASSYGSGMRTGELFF

D: .
V: TRBV27
size: .
length: 15
J: TRBJ1-6
DNA: TGTGCCAGCAGTTTGCGTCCAGGGCATAGGTCACCCCTCCACTTT
CDR3: CASSLRPGHRSPLHF

D: .
V: TRBV7-9
size: .
length: 16
J: TRBJ2-5
DNA: TGTGCCAGCAGCCCCTTTTTAGCGGAGCCCCAAGAGACCCAGTACTTC
CDR3: CASSPFLAEPQETQYF

D: TRBD1
V: TRBV7-9
size: .
length: 12
J: TRBJ1-2
DNA: TGTGCCAGCAGCTTTTCGCGTGGGACAGCCTACTTC
CDR3: CASSFSRGTAYF

D: .
V: TRBV7-9
size: .
length: 15
J: TRBJ1-5
DNA: TGTGCCAGCAGCTTTTCGGGATATAGCAATCAGCCCCAGCATTTT
CDR3: CASSFSGYSNQPQHF

D: .
V: TRBV7-7
size: .
length: 15
J: TRBJ2-7
DNA: TGTGCCAGCAGCTTAGGGCCAGAGGCGTTTTACGAGCAGTACTTC
CDR3: CASSLGPEAFYEQYF

D: .
V: TRBV10-3
size: .
length: 14
J: TRBJ2-1
DNA: TGTGCCATCAGTGGAGGGGACATCCGGGGTGAGCAGTTCTTC
CDR3: CAISGGDIRGEQFF

D: TRBD1
V: TRBV6-5
size: .
length: 15
J: TRBJ2-3
DNA: TGTGCCAGCAGACGTAAGGACAGGGGCACAGATACGCAGTATTTT
CDR3: CASRRKDRGTDTQYF

D: .
V: TRBV28
size: many
length: 13
J: TRBJ2-6
DNA: TGTGCCAGCACAACGTCGTTGGCCAACGTCCTGACTTTC
CDR3: CASTTSLANVLTF

D: .
V: TRBV19
size: .
length: 15
J: TRBJ2-5
DNA: TGTGCCAGTAGTATAATTTCGGCTGGTAAAGAGACCCAGTACTTC
CDR3: CASSIISAGKETQYF